Listed below are T cell receptor beta chains from one sample, sequenced in a study of blood T cell repertoires in COVID-19. Some clones are missing from TCRdb's copy, which holds only in-frame ones; the method was immunoSEQ multiplex PCR. The table includes some 200,000 clones, around four fifths detected once. The source material was peripheral blood. The source of these receptors is a woman aged 70-85 years with COVID-19, enrolled during active disease. Each CDR3 is given with its conserved first and last residue. Each record gives: clone size, J gene, V gene, D gene, CDR3 protein, CDR3 DNA. The D gene is left open where the match is weak. The size field is filled for only some rows; it gives once, few, many or a size class.

NA,TRBJ2-3,TRBV3-1/TRBV3-2,NA,CASSQEGAGVADTQYF,TGTGCCAGCAGCCAAGAGGGGGCGGGAGTCGCAGATACGCAGTATTTT
NA,TRBJ2-2,TRBV29-1,NA,CSVEVGIARTGELFF,TGCAGCGTTGAAGTAGGAATAGCGAGGACCGGGGAGCTGTTTTTT
NA,TRBJ2-7,TRBV5-1,TRBD1,CASSFGGQGYEQYF,TGCGCCAGCAGCTTCGGCGGACAGGGCTACGAGCAGTACTTC
NA,TRBJ2-1,TRBV6-2/TRBV6-3,TRBD2,CASSYGSSGGYSSYNEQFF,TGTGCCAGCAGTTACGGGTCTAGCGGGGGTTACAGCTCCTACAATGAGCAGTTCTTC
NA,TRBJ2-1,TRBV6-2/TRBV6-3,TRBD2,CASSSGTISRNEQFF,TGTGCCAGCAGTTCCGGGACTATATCGAGGAATGAGCAGTTCTTC
NA,TRBJ1-2,TRBV4-3,TRBD1,CASSRTLDRAEGYTF,TGCGCCAGCAGCCGGACCCTTGACAGGGCGGAGGGCTACACCTTC
once,TRBJ2-3,TRBV28,NA,CASSFPDRFGDTQYF,TGTGCCAGCAGTTTCCCCGATCGGTTCGGAGATACGCAGTATTTT
NA,TRBJ2-1,TRBV7-3,TRBD2,CASSFSGREYNEQFF,TGTGCCAGCAGCTTTAGCGGGAGGGAATACAATGAGCAGTTCTTC
NA,TRBJ2-6,TRBV28,TRBD1,CASGTAGANVLTF,TGTGCCAGCGGGACAGCTGGGGCCAACGTCCTGACTTTC
NA,TRBJ1-3,TRBV5-1,NA,CASSLVAGSGNTIYF,TGCGCCAGCAGCTTGGTGGCGGGATCGGGAAACACCATATATTTT
NA,TRBJ2-2,TRBV4-1,TRBD1,CASSPIQGAGGELFF,TGCGCCAGCAGCCCGATTCAGGGGGCGGGCGGGGAGCTGTTTTTT
NA,TRBJ2-7,TRBV20-1,TRBD2,CSASKPSGSGEQYF,TGCAGTGCAAGTAAGCCTAGCGGGAGTGGTGAGCAGTACTTC
NA,TRBJ1-4,TRBV5-4,NA,CASSGGHHNEKLFF,TGTGCCAGCAGCGGCGGACACCATAATGAAAAACTGTTTTTT
NA,TRBJ2-7,TRBV4-1,TRBD2,CASSQEFTAGGYEQYF,TGCGCCAGCAGCCAAGAGTTTACTGCGGGAGGCTACGAGCAGTACTTC
NA,TRBJ2-3,TRBV28,NA,CASRSSGTHTDTQYF,TGTGCCAGCCGTTCTTCAGGCACGCACACAGATACGCAGTATTTT
few,TRBJ1-5,TRBV24-1,NA,CATRGSPGQPQHF,TGTGCCACCAGAGGAAGCCCGGGGCAGCCCCAGCATTTT
NA,TRBJ1-4,TRBV6-1,TRBD1,CASSDLTGTNEKLFF,TGTGCCAGCAGTGACCTGACAGGGACTAATGAAAAACTGTTTTTT
NA,TRBJ2-3,TRBV7-2,NA,CASSLASADTQYF,TGTGCCAGCAGCTTAGCTTCGGCAGATACGCAGTATTTT
few,TRBJ2-3,TRBV7-2,TRBD2,CASSLAGTSGITDTQYF,TGTGCCAGCAGTCTAGCAGGGACTAGCGGAATCACAGATACGCAGTATTTT
few,TRBJ1-1,TRBV11-2,NA,CASSNRGGGMNTEAFF,TGTGCCAGCAGCAATAGAGGGGGAGGGATGAACACTGAAGCTTTCTTT
NA,TRBJ2-7,TRBV3-1/TRBV3-2,TRBD1,CASSQPGQGPYEQYF,TGTGCCAGCAGCCAACCGGGACAGGGGCCCTACGAGCAGTACTTC
NA,TRBJ2-3,TRBV5-1,TRBD2,CASSSSGRAGDTQYF,TGCGCCAGCAGCTCTAGCGGGAGGGCCGGAGATACGCAGTATTTT
NA,TRBJ2-3,TRBV7-3,NA,CASSPSGGSTDTQYF,TGTGCCAGCAGCCCGAGCGGCGGGAGCACAGATACGCAGTATTTT
few,TRBJ2-7,TRBV7-2,NA,CASTYQGKNSEQYF,TGTGCCAGCACCTATCAGGGGAAAAACAGCGAGCAGTACTTC
NA,TRBJ2-7,TRBV7-2,NA,CASSPNLSGPDQYF,TGTGCCAGCAGCCCTAACCTCAGCGGACCTGACCAGTACTTC
NA,TRBJ1-4,TRBV4-3,NA,CASSQNTGTTNEKLFF,TGCGCCAGCAGCCAAAATACGGGTACAACTAATGAAAAACTGTTTTTT
once,TRBJ2-7,TRBV20-1,TRBD1,CSASTTGGYEQYF,TGCAGTGCTAGTACGACAGGGGGATACGAGCAGTACTTC
NA,TRBJ2-7,TRBV28,NA,CASSLPGDGSYEQYF,TGTGCCAGCAGTTTACCAGGGGACGGGTCCTACGAGCAGTACTTC
NA,TRBJ1-1,TRBV12-3/TRBV12-4,TRBD1,CASSSRDSAEAFF,TGTGCCAGCAGTTCTCGGGACAGCGCTGAAGCTTTCTTT
NA,TRBJ2-1,TRBV6-1,TRBD2,CASSDPPAGGPSSEQFF,TGTGCCAGCAGTGACCCCCCGGCGGGAGGGCCCTCGAGTGAGCAGTTCTTC
few,TRBJ2-2,TRBV7-3,TRBD1,CASSLNRQGAGELFF,TGTGCCAGCAGCTTAAATAGGCAGGGGGCAGGGGAGCTGTTTTTT
once,TRBJ2-1,TRBV28,NA,CASSSGRRGSYNEQFF,TGTGCCAGCAGTTCCGGGAGAAGGGGATCCTACAATGAGCAGTTCTTC
NA,TRBJ2-2,TRBV24-1,TRBD2,CATSDSLTSGNTGELFF,TGTGCCACCAGTGATTCTCTGACTAGCGGGAACACCGGGGAGCTGTTTTTT
NA,TRBJ2-7,TRBV7-2,TRBD2,CASSLSTGTSGSHEQYF,TGTGCCAGCAGCCTGTCTACCGGGACTAGCGGGAGTCACGAGCAGTACTTC
NA,TRBJ2-1,TRBV7-3,TRBD2,CASSLFPGTTSANEQFF,TGTGCCAGCAGCCTCTTTCCCGGGACTACCTCGGCCAATGAGCAGTTCTTC
NA,TRBJ2-7,TRBV27,TRBD1,CASSLTGDSYEQYF,TGTGCCAGCAGTTTGACAGGGGACTCCTACGAGCAGTACTTC
NA,TRBJ1-5,TRBV28,TRBD1,CASSARTGTDQPQHF,TGTGCCAGCAGTGCCAGGACAGGGACCGATCAGCCCCAGCATTTT
NA,TRBJ2-5,TRBV6-5,NA,CASSYTRVGQETQYF,TGTGCCAGCAGTTACACGAGGGTGGGACAAGAGACCCAGTACTTC
NA,TRBJ2-3,TRBV5-1,NA,CASSLGTAPGTDTQYF,TGCGCCAGCAGCTTGGGGACAGCCCCGGGGACAGATACGCAGTATTTT
NA,TRBJ2-3,TRBV21-1,NA,CASRISGKGDRGGTDTQYF,TGTGCCAGCAGAATTTCTGGGAAAGGGGACAGGGGAGGCACAGATACGCAGTATTTT
NA,TRBJ1-5,TRBV6-5,TRBD1,CASSITGATNQPQHF,TGTGCCAGCAGCATAACAGGGGCAACGAATCAGCCCCAGCATTTT
few,TRBJ2-1,TRBV7-9,TRBD2,CASSTIMRAGDSYNEQFF,TGTGCCAGCTCCACAATAATGAGAGCGGGGGACTCCTACAATGAGCAGTTCTTC
NA,TRBJ2-7,TRBV3-1/TRBV3-2,TRBD2,CASSRSGRAYEQYF,TGTGCCAGCAGCCGTAGCGGGAGGGCCTACGAGCAGTACTTC
NA,TRBJ1-1,TRBV24-1,NA,CATSDPGSEAFF,TGTGCCACCAGTGATCCGGGTTCCGAAGCTTTCTTT
NA,TRBJ2-5,TRBV7-2,NA,CASSLQGPGQETQYF,TGTGCCAGCAGCTTACAGGGGCCGGGACAAGAGACCCAGTACTTC
NA,TRBJ1-5,TRBV7-2,NA,CASAGLGRNQPQHF,TGTGCCAGCGCGGGTCTGGGGAGAAATCAGCCCCAGCATTTT
NA,TRBJ2-3,TRBV29-1,TRBD1,CSVGTGRTDTQYF,TGCAGCGTTGGGACAGGGAGGACAGATACGCAGTATTTT
NA,TRBJ1-2,TRBV27,TRBD1,CASSPQTGKAYGYTF,TGTGCCAGCAGTCCACAGACAGGGAAGGCCTATGGCTACACCTTC
NA,TRBJ1-5,TRBV5-6,NA,CASSLYGGSNQPQHF,TGTGCCAGCAGCTTGTATGGAGGCAGCAATCAGCCCCAGCATTTT
NA,TRBJ1-4,TRBV9,NA,CASSPRLELLGGKLFF,TGTGCCAGCAGCCCCCGTTTAGAGCTCCTGGGGGGAAAACTGTTTTTT
NA,TRBJ2-2,TRBV9,NA,CASSVVGQNTGELFF,TGTGCCAGCAGCGTAGTCGGACAGAACACCGGGGAGCTGTTTTTT
once,TRBJ1-2,TRBV30,TRBD1,CAWSNQDRGDYGYTF,TGTGCCTGGAGTAATCAGGACAGGGGCGACTATGGCTACACCTTC
NA,TRBJ2-7,TRBV3-1/TRBV3-2,NA,CASSQLAGPYEQYF,TGTGCCAGCAGCCAACTCGCAGGCCCCTACGAGCAGTACTTC
NA,TRBJ1-2,TRBV28,TRBD1,CASRDRQGNYGYTF,TGTGCCAGCAGAGATCGACAGGGTAACTATGGCTACACCTTC
NA,TRBJ1-1,TRBV5-1,NA,CASSWGVEAFF,TGCGCCAGCAGCTGGGGGGTCGAAGCTTTCTTT